The 20 T cell receptor beta chains given below trace back to one sample, sequenced in a study of T cells in Graves' hyperthyroidism and ophthalmopathy. Researchers took RNA transcripts and amplified the TCR beta CDR3 regions from them. With the HTBI primer set, the TCR CDR3 went through a first round of RT-PCR. TCRdb ran MiXCR on the multiplex PCR reads and lists one entry per CDR3 protein. The sample lists about 560,000 distinct CDR3 sequences, approximately 16% seen once, with approximately 18% in the top ten. The sequenced sample consisted of blood. These receptors all come from a woman younger than 35 with Graves' hyperthyroidism.

This chain uses TRBV15 with TRBJ1-5; tentatively, D is TRBD1 (5 bases). CDR3 length equals 16 residues. V was cut by 1 base and J by 0 bases, with 10 bases left in between. Per the germline V gene, CDR1 is LNHNV and CDR2 is YYDKDF (reference sequence). The CDR3 bases are TGTGCCACCAGCAGAGGGTCGGGGGATAGCAATCAGCCCCAGCATTTT. Translated, it gives CATSRGSGDSNQPQHF.

The chain links TRBV6-6 to TRBJ1-2; 10 positions agree with TRBD1. The ends lost 2 bases at V and 0 bases at J; junction bases unmatched: 9. CDR1 is MNHNY and CDR2 is SVGAGI in the germline V gene (reference sequence). This CDR3 region has 18 residues. DNA of the CDR3: TGTGCCAGCAGTTACACGACAGGGGGCTTTGGAGCTAACTATGGCTACACCTTC. As protein: CASSYTTGGFGANYGYTF.

This clonotype has just one count. A much larger clone lies a single base off, so this may be a read error. For the CDR3, the DNA is TGCAGTGCTAGAGTAGCAGGGAACCGGGATAACCCACCCCTCCACTTT. It yields the protein CSARVAGNRDNPPLHF. The chain is built from TRBV20-1 and TRBJ1-6; a weak D match, TRBD1 (5 bases). Between the trimmed V and J ends, which lost 1 base and 11 bases, there was a span of 21 bases. The CDR3 runs to 16 residues. Germline lookup yields CDR1 DFQATT and CDR2 SNEGSKA (reference sequence).

This clonotype was counted many times. The chain has TRBV20-1 and TRBJ2-7; unclear D gene. CDR1 is DFQATT, CDR2 SNEGSKA, per germline (reference sequence). This CDR3 region has 13 residues. V dropped 3 bases and J dropped 2 bases, with 11 bases sitting between them. This chain's CDR3 is CSASLEDTYEQYF. In DNA form, the CDR3 reads TGCAGTGCTAGCTTAGAAGACACCTACGAGCAGTACTTC.

This clonotype was recorded a few times. The rearrangement uses TRBV5-6 and TRBJ2-3; 11 bases are shared with TRBD2. Germline V gene sequence: CDR1 SGHDT, CDR2 YYEEEE. The CDR3 runs to 15 residues. Trimming removed 6 bases from V and 9 bases from J; junction bases left unmatched: 12. The chain's CDR3 is CASTPGGLAGGTQYF. Written as DNA, the CDR3 is TGTGCCAGCACCCCCGGCGGACTAGCGGGTGGCACGCAGTATTTT.

The V and J genes are TRBV5-1 and TRBJ1-4; D remains unclear. From germline, CDR1 is SGHRS and CDR2 YFSETQ. The CDR3 sequence is 16 residues long. V lost 2 bases, J lost 0 bases, and 11 bases lay in between. CDR3 residues: CASSLLGRATNEKLFF. The CDR3 DNA reads TGCGCCAGCAGCTTACTCGGACGGGCAACTAATGAAAAACTGTTTTTT. The entire variable domain, with the rest obtained from reference TRBV5-1 and TRBJ1-4, is as follows: KAGVTQTPRYLIKTRGQQVTLSCSPISGHRSVSWYQQTPGQGLQFLFEYFSETQRNKGNFPGRFSGRQFSNSRSEMNVSTLELGDSALYLCASSLLGRATNEKLFFGSGTQLSVL.

This clonotype was found many times. This rearrangement joins TRBV13 to TRBJ2-7, with a possible D match to TRBD1 (7 bases). Germline loops: CDR1 PRHDT, CDR2 FYEKMQ (reference sequence). CDR3 size: 13 residues. V was clipped by 2 bases and J by 6 bases, with 11 bases between them. The CDR3 reads CASSLQGGSEQYF. The CDR3 nucleotides read TGTGCCAGCAGCTTACAGGGGGGTAGCGAGCAGTACTTC.

This clonotype occurred many times. The CDR3 coding sequence is TGTGCCAGCAGTCCCCTAGGGACAGGGGATGATGAGCAGTTCTTC. This translates into CASSPLGTGDDEQFF. The V and J genes are TRBV27 and TRBJ2-1, with 10 bases lining up with TRBD1. Trimming removed 5 bases from V and 8 bases from J; junction bases left unmatched: 9. CDR3 length: 15 residues. Germline loops: CDR1 MNHEY, CDR2 SMNVEV (reference sequence).

This chain joins TRBV27 and TRBJ2-1; TRBD1 agrees at 9 bases. This CDR3 is built from 16 residues. Germline V gene sequence: CDR1 MNHEY, CDR2 SMNVEV (reference sequence). The V gene end was trimmed by 5 bases and the J gene end by 15 bases; junction bases not matched to a gene: 20. The CDR3 sequence: CASSALGQGRGANWFF. The CDR3 bases are TGTGCCAGCAGTGCCCTGGGACAGGGTCGTGGGGCGAACTGGTTCTTC.

The chain carries TRBV6-1 and TRBJ2-5; D is unresolved. Germline CDR1 MNHNS, CDR2 SASEGT. This CDR3 spans 12 amino acids. V lost 6 bases and J 3 bases, leaving 8 bases between the germline ends. Written as DNA, the CDR3 is TGTGCCAGCAGCGCCATGGAAGAGACCCAGTACTTC. Translating gives CASSAMEETQYF.

This clonotype appeared many times. This chain joins TRBV2 and TRBJ2-7; D could derive from TRBD1 or TRBD2 (5 bases each). Germline CDR1 and CDR2: SNHLY and FYNNEI. V lost 7 bases and J lost 0, with 13 bases in between. CDR3 length equals 14 residues. CDR3 sequence (DNA): TGTGCCAGCATAGAGGGGCATGCCTCCTACGAGCAGTACTTC. Residues: CASIEGHASYEQYF.

This chain links TRBV2 with TRBJ2-1; a weak D match, TRBD2 (6 bases). This CDR3 spans 15 amino acids. The germline V gene encodes CDR1 SNHLY and CDR2 FYNNEI. Between the trimmed V and J ends, which lost 0 bases and 9 bases, there was a span of 15 bases. CDR3 nucleotides: TGTGCCAGCAGTGAAGCTTTCGGGAGTGGGGGTGAGCAGTTCTTC. Residues: CASSEAFGSGGEQFF.

This clonotype was found many times. The V call is TRBV12-3 or TRBV12-4, the J call TRBJ2-3, with 14 positions matching TRBD2. CDR3 size: 20 residues. J gave up 6 bases and V 6 bases, and 20 bases lay outside the gene matches. The CDR3 spells CASRGSRRLGLAGVSDTQYF. The CDR3 bases are TGTGCCAGCAGGGGGTCGCGGCGGTTGGGACTAGCGGGAGTTTCTGATACGCAGTATTTT.

This clonotype showed up many times. The rearrangement joins TRBV20-1 to TRBJ2-1; 9 nucleotides match TRBD2. The CDR3 contains 15 residues. Germline V CDR1 and CDR2: DFQATT, SNEGSKA (reference sequence). V shed 6 bases and J 0 bases; nucleotides not matched to a gene: 6. CDR3 sequence: CSAESGGSSYNEQFF. Here the CDR3 DNA reads TGCAGTGCCGAGAGCGGGGGGAGCTCCTACAATGAGCAGTTCTTC.

In its sample, this clonotype was seen a few times. V and J are TRBV2 and TRBJ1-6; a weak D match, TRBD1 (6 bases). Germline V gene sequence: CDR1 SNHLY, CDR2 FYNNEI. CDR3 size: 14 residues. Trimming stripped 6 bases from V and 7 bases from J, with 13 bases between. CDR3 loop: CASRNDRINSPLHF. The CDR3 DNA reads as TGTGCCAGCAGAAACGACAGGATCAATTCACCCCTCCACTTT.

V usage is TRBV5-1 and J usage is TRBJ2-3; D is uncertain. V gave up 0 bases and J gave up 1 base, with 9 bases separating them. CDR1 is SGHRS and CDR2 is YFSETQ in the germline V gene. The length of the CDR3 is 15 residues. As DNA, the CDR3 is TGCGCCAGCAGCTTGGCAGTAAGGGGCACAGATACGCAGTATTTT. It specifies CASSLAVRGTDTQYF.

This clonotype was seen only a few times. The chain carries TRBV12-3 or TRBV12-4 and TRBJ1-1, with D possibly being TRBD1 (6 bases). V was pared by 7 bases and J by 5 bases, with 17 bases between. The CDR3 length is 14 residues. CDR3 nucleotide sequence: TGTGCCAGCAACCCAAAGAAAAGGGGGACTGAAGCTTTCTTT. Its protein product is CASNPKKRGTEAFF.

The genes are TRBV12-3 or TRBV12-4 and TRBJ2-1, with D possibly being TRBD2 (6 bases). The CDR3 is 16 amino acids. With 8 bases removed from V and 1 base from J, the gap between germline ends came to 18 bases. CDR3 sequence reads: CASLIGGDCSYNEQFF. The CDR3 nucleotides are TGTGCCAGCTTAATCGGTGGGGACTGTTCCTACAATGAGCAGTTCTTC.

This clonotype was seen only a few times. The chain has TRBV5-6 and TRBJ2-7; TRBD1 matches at 8 bases. From germline, CDR1 is SGHDT and CDR2 YYEEEE. The CDR3 length is 15 residues. The trim removed 4 bases at V and 2 bases at J, leaving 8 bases unmatched. CDR3 sequence reads: CASSPTGTGPYEQYF. CDR3 sequence (DNA): TGTGCCAGCAGCCCGACCGGGACAGGACCCTACGAGCAGTACTTC. The full variable domain, completed using reference TRBV5-6 and TRBJ2-7, is DAGVTQSPTHLIKTRGQQVTLRCSPKSGHDTVSWYQQALGQGPQFIFQYYEEEERQRGNFPDRFSGHQFPNYSSELNVNALLLGDSALYLCASSPTGTGPYEQYFGPGTRLTVT.

This clonotype was detected many times. The rearrangement links TRBV6-1 to TRBJ2-7, with D unresolved. Trimming shortened V by 5 bases and J by 3 bases, and 14 bases separated the two germline ends. The length of the CDR3 is 14 residues. CDR1 is MNHNS and CDR2 is SASEGT in the germline V gene. The CDR3 is CASSTTNPGYEQYF. CDR3 coding DNA: TGTGCCAGCAGTACCACTAACCCCGGCTACGAGCAGTACTTC.